This TCR beta chain was sequenced for a study of blood T cell repertoires in COVID-19. For the study at large: PBMCs, B-cell-depleted T cells, or T cells provided the cDNA or gDNA that made up the material.

Participants spanned ages about 18 to 90 years and resided in roughly 26 US areas. Categorization into cohorts depended on clinical history that participants reported. TCRdb keeps only in-frame clones here, not all; method: immunoSEQ multiplex PCR. The table shows 280,000 or so clones, with around 88% occurring only once. Unmatched junction bases numbered 3, after V lost 6 bases and J lost 2 bases. The germline V gene encodes CDR1 MNHEY and CDR2 SVGAGI. The CDR3 runs 15 residues. The source material was PBMCs or T cells enriched from blood (not recorded which). The chain links TRBV6-5 to TRBJ2-5, with 13 bases lining up with TRBD2. The sequence was collected from a woman in her thirties or forties who had recovered from COVID-19. Here the CDR3 DNA reads TGTGCCAGCAGAACACTAGCGGGAGGGCAAGAGACCCAGTACTTC. It yields the protein CASRTLAGGQETQYF.